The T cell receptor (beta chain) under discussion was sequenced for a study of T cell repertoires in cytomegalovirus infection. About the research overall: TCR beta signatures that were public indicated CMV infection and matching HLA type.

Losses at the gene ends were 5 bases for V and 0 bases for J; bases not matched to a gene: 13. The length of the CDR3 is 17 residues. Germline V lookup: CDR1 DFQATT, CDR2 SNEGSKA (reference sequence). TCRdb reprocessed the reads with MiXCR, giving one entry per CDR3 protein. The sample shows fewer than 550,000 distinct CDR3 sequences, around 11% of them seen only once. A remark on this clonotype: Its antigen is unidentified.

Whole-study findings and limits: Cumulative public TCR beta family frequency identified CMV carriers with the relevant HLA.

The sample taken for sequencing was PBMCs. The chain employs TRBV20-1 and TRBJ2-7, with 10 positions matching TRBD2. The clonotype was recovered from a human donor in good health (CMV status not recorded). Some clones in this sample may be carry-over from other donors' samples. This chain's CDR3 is CSASRTPLAGASYEQYF. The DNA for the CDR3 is TGCAGTGCTTCCCGAACGCCTCTAGCGGGAGCCTCCTACGAGCAGTACTTC.